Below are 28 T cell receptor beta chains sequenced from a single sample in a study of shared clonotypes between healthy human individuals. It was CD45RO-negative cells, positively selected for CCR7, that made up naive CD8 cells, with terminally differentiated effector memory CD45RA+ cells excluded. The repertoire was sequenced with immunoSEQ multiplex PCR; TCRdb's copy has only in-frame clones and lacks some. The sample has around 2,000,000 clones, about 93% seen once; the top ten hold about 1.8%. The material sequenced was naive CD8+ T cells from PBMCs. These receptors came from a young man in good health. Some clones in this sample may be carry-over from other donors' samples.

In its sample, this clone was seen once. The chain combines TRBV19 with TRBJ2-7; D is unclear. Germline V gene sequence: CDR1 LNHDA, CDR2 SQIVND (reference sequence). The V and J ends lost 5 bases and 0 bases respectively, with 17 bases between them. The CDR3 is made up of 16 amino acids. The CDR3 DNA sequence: TGTGCCAGTAGTCTCCCCCCCGCCGGCGCCTCCTACGAGCAGTACTTC. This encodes CASSLPPAGASYEQYF.

CDR3 in amino acids: CASSLKSAGGFTDTQYF. The CDR3 DNA reads as TGTGCCAGCAGCTTAAAGTCAGCGGGAGGATTCACAGATACGCAGTATTTT. V and J are TRBV7-8 and TRBJ2-3; 9 bases are shared with TRBD2. The CDR3 covers 17 residues. Trimming removed 2 bases from V and 2 bases from J; junction bases left unmatched: 8. Germline CDR1 is SGHVS and CDR2 is FQNEAQ.

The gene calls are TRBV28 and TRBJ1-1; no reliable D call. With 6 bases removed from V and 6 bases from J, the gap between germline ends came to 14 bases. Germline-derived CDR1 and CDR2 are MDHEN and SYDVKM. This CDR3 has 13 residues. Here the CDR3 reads CASSLGFRAEAFF. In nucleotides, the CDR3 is TGTGCCAGCAGCCTAGGGTTTCGGGCTGAAGCTTTCTTT.

This CDR3 reads CASSLEGSSTDTQYF. In DNA, the CDR3 is TGTGCCAGCAGCTTGGAAGGGTCTAGCACAGATACGCAGTATTTT. The chain employs TRBV5-4 and TRBJ2-3; D is ambiguous. The CDR3 extends over 15 amino acids. Germline CDR1 reads SGHNT; CDR2 reads YYREEE (reference sequence). V lost 0 bases to trimming and J lost 0 bases, with 8 bases between them.

Here the CDR3 reads CASSPGGVTNYGYTF. The CDR3 region has the DNA TGTGCCAGCAGCCCGGGCGGGGTTACTAACTATGGCTACACCTTC. This chain joins TRBV9 and TRBJ1-2; D call uncertain. Germline lookup yields CDR1 SGDLS and CDR2 YYNGEE. The CDR3 is made up of 15 amino acids. Trimming removed 4 bases from V and 0 bases from J, with 13 bases in between.

The CDR3 region is CASSGGRVSEKLFF. Here the CDR3 DNA reads TGCGCCAGCAGTGGTGGGAGGGTTAGCGAAAAACTGTTTTTT. The gene calls are TRBV10-2 and TRBJ1-4; no clear D. Trimming shortened V by 4 bases and J by 8 bases, and 14 bases separated the two germline ends. Germline assignment: CDR1 WSHSY and CDR2 SAAADI. The CDR3 sequence is 14 residues long.

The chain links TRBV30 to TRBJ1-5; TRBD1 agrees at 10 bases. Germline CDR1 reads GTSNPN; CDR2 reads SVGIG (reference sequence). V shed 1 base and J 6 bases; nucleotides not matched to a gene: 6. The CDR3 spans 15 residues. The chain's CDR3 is CAWSAMTGGTQPQHF. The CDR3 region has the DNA TGTGCCTGGAGTGCAATGACAGGGGGCACTCAGCCCCAGCATTTT.

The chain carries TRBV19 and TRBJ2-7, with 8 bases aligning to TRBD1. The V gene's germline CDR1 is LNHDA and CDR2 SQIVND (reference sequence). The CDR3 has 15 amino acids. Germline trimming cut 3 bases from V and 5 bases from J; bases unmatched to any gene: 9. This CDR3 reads CASSIRAGGTNEQYF. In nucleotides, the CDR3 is TGTGCCAGTAGTATTCGGGCAGGGGGCACGAACGAGCAGTACTTC.

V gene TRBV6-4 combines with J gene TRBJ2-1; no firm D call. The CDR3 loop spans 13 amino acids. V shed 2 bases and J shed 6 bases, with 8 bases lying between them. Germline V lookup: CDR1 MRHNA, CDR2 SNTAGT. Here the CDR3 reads CASSDGVLNEQFF. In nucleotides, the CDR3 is TGTGCCAGCAGTGACGGAGTCCTCAATGAGCAGTTCTTC.

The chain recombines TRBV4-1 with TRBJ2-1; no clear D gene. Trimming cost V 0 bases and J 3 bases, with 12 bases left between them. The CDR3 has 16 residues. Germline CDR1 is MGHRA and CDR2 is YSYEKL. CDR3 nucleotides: TGCGCCAGCAGCCAAGATCGGACCGAAGTCTACAATGAGCAGTTCTTC. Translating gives CASSQDRTEVYNEQFF.

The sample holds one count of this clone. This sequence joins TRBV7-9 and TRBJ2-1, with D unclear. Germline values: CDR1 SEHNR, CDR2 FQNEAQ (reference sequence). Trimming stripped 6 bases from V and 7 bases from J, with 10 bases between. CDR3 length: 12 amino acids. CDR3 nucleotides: TGTGCCAGCAGGCGTAAACAGAATGAGCAGTTCTTC. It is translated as CASRRKQNEQFF. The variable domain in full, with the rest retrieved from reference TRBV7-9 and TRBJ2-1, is DTGVSQNPRHKITKRGQNVTFRCDPISEHNRLYWYRQTLGQGPEFLTYFQNEAQLEKSRLLSDRFSAERPKGSFSTLEIQRTEQGDSAMYLCASRRKQNEQFFGPGTRLTVL.

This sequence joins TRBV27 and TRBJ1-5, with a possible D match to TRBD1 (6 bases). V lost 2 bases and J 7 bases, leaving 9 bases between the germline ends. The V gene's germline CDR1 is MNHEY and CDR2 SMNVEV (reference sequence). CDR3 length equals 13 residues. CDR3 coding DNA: TGTGCCAGCAGTTTAGGGGGCCTCCAGCCCCAGCATTTT. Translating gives CASSLGGLQPQHF.

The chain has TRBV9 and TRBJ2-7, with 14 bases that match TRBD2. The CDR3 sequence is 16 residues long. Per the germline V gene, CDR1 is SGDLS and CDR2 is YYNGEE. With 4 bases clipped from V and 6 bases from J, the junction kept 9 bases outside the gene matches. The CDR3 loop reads CASSSTAGTSGGEQYF. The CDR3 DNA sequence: TGTGCCAGCAGCTCTACGGCCGGGACTAGCGGGGGCGAGCAGTACTTC.

The DNA for the CDR3 is TGTGCCAGCAACCAGGGGGGGTACGAGCAGTACTTC. Its protein is CASNQGGYEQYF. This rearrangement joins TRBV6-1 to TRBJ2-7; D may match TRBD1 or TRBD2 (7 bases each). The V end was cut by 7 bases, the J end by 4 bases, with 11 bases between. The germline V gene has CDR1 MNHNS and CDR2 SASEGT. The CDR3 contains 12 residues.

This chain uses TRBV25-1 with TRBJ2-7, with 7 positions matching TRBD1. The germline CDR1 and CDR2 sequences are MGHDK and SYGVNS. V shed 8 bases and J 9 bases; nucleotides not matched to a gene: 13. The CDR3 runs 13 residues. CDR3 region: CASSRDSGAGQYF. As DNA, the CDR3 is TGTGCCAGCTCCCGGGACAGTGGGGCCGGGCAGTACTTC.

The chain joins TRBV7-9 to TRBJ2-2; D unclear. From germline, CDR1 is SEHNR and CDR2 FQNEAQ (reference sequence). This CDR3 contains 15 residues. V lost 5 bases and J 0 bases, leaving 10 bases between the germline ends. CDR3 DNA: TGTGCCAGCAGCCCCACGGAATCGAACACCGGGGAGCTGTTTTTT. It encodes CASSPTESNTGELFF.

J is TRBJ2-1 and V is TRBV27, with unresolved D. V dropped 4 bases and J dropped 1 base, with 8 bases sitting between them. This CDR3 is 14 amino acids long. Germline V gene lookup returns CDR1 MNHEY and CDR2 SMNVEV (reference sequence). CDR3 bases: TGTGCCAGCAGTTGGGCCGAGTCCTACAATGAGCAGTTCTTC. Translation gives CASSWAESYNEQFF.

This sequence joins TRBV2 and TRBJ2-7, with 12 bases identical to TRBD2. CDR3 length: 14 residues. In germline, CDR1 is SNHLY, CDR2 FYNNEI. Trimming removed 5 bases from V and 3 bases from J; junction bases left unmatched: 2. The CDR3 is CASSPGLAGYEQYF. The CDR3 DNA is TGTGCCAGCAGTCCGGGACTAGCGGGCTACGAGCAGTACTTC.

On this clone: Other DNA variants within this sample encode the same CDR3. The CDR3 protein is CASSLPGSSYEQYF. In DNA form, the CDR3 reads TGTGCCAGCAGTTTGCCGGGCAGCTCCTACGAGCAGTACTTC. The V gene is TRBV28, the J gene TRBJ2-7; D gene uncertain. The germline CDR1 and CDR2 sequences are MDHEN and SYDVKM. The V gene lost 3 bases and the J gene lost 0 bases, with 9 bases spanning the gap. The CDR3 extends over 14 amino acids.

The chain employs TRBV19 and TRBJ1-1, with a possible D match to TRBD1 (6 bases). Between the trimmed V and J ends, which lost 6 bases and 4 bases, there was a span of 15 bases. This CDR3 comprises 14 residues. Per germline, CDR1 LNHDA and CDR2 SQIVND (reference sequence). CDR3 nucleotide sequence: TGTGCCAGTAGGGGAACAGGGAGGGTCACTGAAGCTTTCTTT. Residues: CASRGTGRVTEAFF.

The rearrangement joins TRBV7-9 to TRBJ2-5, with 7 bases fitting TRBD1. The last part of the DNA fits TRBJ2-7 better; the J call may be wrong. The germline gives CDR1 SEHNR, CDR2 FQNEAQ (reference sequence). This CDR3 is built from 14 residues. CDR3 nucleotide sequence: TGTGCCAGCAGCCCGGACAGGAACTCCTACGAGCAGTACTTC. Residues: CASSPDRNSYEQYF.

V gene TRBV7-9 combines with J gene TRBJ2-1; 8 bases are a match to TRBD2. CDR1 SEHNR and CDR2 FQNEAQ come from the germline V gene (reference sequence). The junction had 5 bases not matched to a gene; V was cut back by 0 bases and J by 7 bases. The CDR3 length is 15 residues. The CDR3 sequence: CASSLASLADNEQFF. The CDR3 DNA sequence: TGTGCCAGCAGCTTAGCGTCACTAGCGGATAATGAGCAGTTCTTC.

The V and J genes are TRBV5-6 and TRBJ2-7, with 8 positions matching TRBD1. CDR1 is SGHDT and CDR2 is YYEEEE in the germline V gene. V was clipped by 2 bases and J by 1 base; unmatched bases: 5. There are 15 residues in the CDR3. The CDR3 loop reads CASSFWTGKSYEQYF. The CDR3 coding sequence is TGTGCCAGCAGCTTTTGGACAGGGAAATCCTACGAGCAGTACTTC.

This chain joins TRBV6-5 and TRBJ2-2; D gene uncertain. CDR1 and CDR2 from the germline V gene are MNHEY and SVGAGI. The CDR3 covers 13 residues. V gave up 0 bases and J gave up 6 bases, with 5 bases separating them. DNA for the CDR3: TGTGCCAGCAGTTACTCGGAAGCCGGGGAGCTGTTTTTT. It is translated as CASSYSEAGELFF.

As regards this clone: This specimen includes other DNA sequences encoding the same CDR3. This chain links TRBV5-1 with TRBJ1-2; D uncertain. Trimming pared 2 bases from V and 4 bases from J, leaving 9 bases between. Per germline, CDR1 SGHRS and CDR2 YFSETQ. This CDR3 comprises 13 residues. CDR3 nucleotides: TGCGCCAGCAGCTTTGAGGGTGGCTATGGCTACACCTTC. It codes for CASSFEGGYGYTF. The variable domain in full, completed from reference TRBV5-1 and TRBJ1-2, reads KAGVTQTPRYLIKTRGQQVTLSCSPISGHRSVSWYQQTPGQGLQFLFEYFSETQRNKGNFPGRFSGRQFSNSRSEMNVSTLELGDSALYLCASSFEGGYGYTFGSGTRLTVV.

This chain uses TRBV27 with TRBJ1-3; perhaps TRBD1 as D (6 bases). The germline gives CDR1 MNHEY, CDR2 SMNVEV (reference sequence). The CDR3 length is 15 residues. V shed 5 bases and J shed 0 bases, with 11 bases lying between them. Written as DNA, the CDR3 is TGTGCCAGCAGTCAGACAGGCTCCTCTGGAAACACCATATATTTT. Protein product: CASSQTGSSGNTIYF.

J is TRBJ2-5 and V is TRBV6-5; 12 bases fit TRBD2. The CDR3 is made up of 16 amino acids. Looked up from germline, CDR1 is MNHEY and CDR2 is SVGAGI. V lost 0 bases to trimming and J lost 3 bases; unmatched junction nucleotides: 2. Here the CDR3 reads CASSYSTSGSEETQYF. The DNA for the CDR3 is TGTGCCAGCAGTTACTCGACTAGCGGGAGTGAAGAGACCCAGTACTTC.

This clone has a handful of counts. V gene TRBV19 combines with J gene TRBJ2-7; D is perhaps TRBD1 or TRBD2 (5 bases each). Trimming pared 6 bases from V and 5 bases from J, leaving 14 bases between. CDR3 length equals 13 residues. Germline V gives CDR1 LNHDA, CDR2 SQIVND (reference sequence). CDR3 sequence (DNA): TGTGCCAGTAGGGCGAGTGGGGACCACGAGCAGTACTTC. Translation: CASRASGDHEQYF. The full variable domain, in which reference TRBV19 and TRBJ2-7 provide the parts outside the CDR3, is DGGITQSPKYLFRKEGQNVTLSCEQNLNHDAMYWYRQDPGQGLRLIYYSQIVNDFQKGDIAEGYSVSREKKESFPLTVTSAQKNPTAFYLCASRASGDHEQYFGPGTRLTVT.